The 12 T cell receptor beta chains in this list originate from one sample, sequenced in a study of glioma-infiltrating T cells. TCR alpha and beta CDR3 regions were amplified from RNA using iRepertoire nested multiplex PCR. MiXCR, applied by TCRdb to the multiplex PCR reads, yields one record per CDR3 protein. The table lists a few hundred thousand distinct CDR3 sequences, 41% of them singletons. The sequencing sample was made of glioma tissue, nonneoplastic brain tissue, or PBMCs (not recorded which). The source of these receptors is a human donor with low-grade glioma or glioblastoma, undergoing nonglioma brain surgery, or in good health (not recorded which).

Points on this clonotype: The junction differs from germline at one of its ends, possibly a read error. The chain couples TRBV6-6 to TRBJ2-7; weak D call: TRBD1 (5 bases). In germline, CDR1 is MNHNY, CDR2 SVGAGI (reference sequence). The CDR3 spans 14 residues. CDR3 in amino acids: CASSFTGSPYEHYF. The CDR3 DNA is TGTGCCAGCAGCTTTACAGGTTCTCCTTACGAGCATTACTTC.

The chain recombines TRBV20-1 with TRBJ1-6; possibly TRBD1 for D (5 bases). The CDR3 runs to 14 residues. V was clipped by 2 bases and J by 8 bases, with 13 bases between them. The germline V gene encodes CDR1 DFQATT and CDR2 SNEGSKA (reference sequence). The CDR3 sequence: CSARSREVYSPLHF. The CDR3 DNA reads as TGCAGTGCTAGATCCAGGGAAGTTTATTCACCCCTCCACTTT.

The rearrangement joins TRBV12-3 or TRBV12-4 to TRBJ1-3; D is possibly TRBD1 (5 bases). The CDR3 totals 17 residues. Trimming left V 3 bases short and J 0 bases short, with 15 bases between. The CDR3 region has the DNA TGTGCCAGCAGTTTCAGGGTTCTCGCTCTCTCTGGAAACACCATATATTTT. Amino acids: CASSFRVLALSGNTIYF.

The chain joins TRBV10-3 to TRBJ2-3; the D gene is possibly TRBD1 (6 bases). Germline V gene lookup returns CDR1 ENHRY and CDR2 SYGVKD. Trimming took off 5 bases at V and 4 bases at J, with 13 bases between the two ends. CDR3 length equals 14 residues. The CDR3 bases are TGTGCCATCAGTAAACGTAACAGGGCAGATACGCAGTATTTT. This gives the protein CAISKRNRADTQYF.

The V call is TRBV3-1, the J call TRBJ2-1; no definite D call. Trimming pared 0 bases from V and 4 bases from J, leaving 4 bases between. Germline-derived CDR1 and CDR2 are LGHDT and YNNKEL (reference sequence). The CDR3 consists of 13 residues. The CDR3 here is CASSQERYNEQFF. The CDR3 coding sequence is TGTGCCAGCAGCCAAGAAAGATACAATGAGCAGTTCTTC.

The chain uses TRBV6-9 and TRBJ2-7; 10 bases are shared with TRBD2. V lost 3 bases, J lost 4 bases, and 6 bases stayed unmatched. The CDR3 covers 15 residues. CDR1 and CDR2 (germline): MNHGY, SVAAGI. The CDR3 DNA reads as TGTGCCAGCAGTTACGCTAGCGGGAGAGGATACGAGCAGTACTTC. This gives the protein CASSYASGRGYEQYF.

This clonotype was observed a handful of times. This chain's CDR3 is CASLGQGAVEKLFF. The CDR3 DNA sequence: TGTGCCAGCCTGGGGCAGGGGGCAGTTGAAAAACTGTTTTTT. V gene TRBV6-1 combines with J gene TRBJ1-4, with 8 bases fitting TRBD1. Germline CDR1 is MNHNS and CDR2 is SASEGT. The CDR3 is 14 amino acids. The V and J ends lost 8 bases and 7 bases, in that order; junction bases with no gene match: 9.

Concerning this clonotype itself: A much larger clone sits a single nucleotide away, making a read error possible. V and J are TRBV19 and TRBJ1-4, with 9 positions matching TRBD1. Germline CDR1 is LNHDA and CDR2 is SQIVND (reference sequence). This CDR3 is built from 14 residues. As DNA, the CDR3 is TGTGCCAGTCAACAGGGGGCGGCTAATGGAAAACTGTTTTTT. Its translation: CASQQGAANGKLFF. The full variable domain, in which reference TRBV19 and TRBJ1-4 provide the parts outside the CDR3, is DGGITQSPKYLFRKEGQNVTLSCEQNLNHDAMYWYRQDPGQGLRLIYYSQIVNDFQKGDIAEGYSVSREKKESFPLTVTSAQKNPTAFYLCASQQGAANGKLFFGSGTQLSVL.

The sample holds a few counts of this clonotype. CDR3 DNA: TGTGCCAGCAGTCCACCTCTAGAAGAGACCCAGTACTTC. Translated: CASSPPLEETQYF. The gene calls are TRBV28 and TRBJ2-5; no clear D gene. Deletions cut 5 bases from V and 3 bases from J, with 10 bases between. The V gene's germline CDR1 is MDHEN and CDR2 SYDVKM. This CDR3 contains 13 residues.

For this clonotype: A read error may explain this, as a much larger clone is one base away. The chain combines TRBV6-2 or TRBV6-3 with TRBJ1-1; 7 bases agree with TRBD1. The CDR3 consists of 15 residues. The germline CDR1 and CDR2 sequences are MNHEY and SVGEGT. The CDR3 spells CASSYTGEGNTKAFF. CDR3 DNA sequence: TGTGCCAGCAGTTACACAGGGGAGGGGAACACTAAAGCTTTCTTT.

This clonotype was picked up many times. The rearrangement uses TRBV6-2 or TRBV6-3 and TRBJ2-1; 9 positions match TRBD2. Trimming cost V 0 bases and J 7 bases; bases outside gene matches: 7. Germline V CDR1 and CDR2: MNHEY, SVGEGT. The CDR3 length is 16 residues. CDR3 DNA: TGTGCCAGCAGTTACTCTTCCGGGACTAGCAAAAATGAGCAGTTCTTC. It translates to CASSYSSGTSKNEQFF.

This clonotype has a handful of counts. CDR3 sequence (DNA): TGTGCCAGCAGTTCTCCCCGGGACAGGGGGCGTGATGAGCAGTACTTC. Translating gives CASSSPRDRGRDEQYF. The V and J genes are TRBV28 and TRBJ2-7, with 12 bases aligning to TRBD1. This CDR3 contains 16 residues. Per the germline V gene, CDR1 is MDHEN and CDR2 is SYDVKM. The trim removed 4 bases at V and 7 bases at J, leaving 11 bases unmatched. The full variable domain, in which reference TRBV28 and TRBJ2-7 provide the parts outside the CDR3, is DVKVTQSSRYLVKRTGEKVFLECVQDMDHENMFWYRQDPGLGLRLIYFSYDVKMKEKGDIPEGYSVSREKKERFSLILESASTNQTSMYLCASSSPRDRGRDEQYFGPGTRLTVT.